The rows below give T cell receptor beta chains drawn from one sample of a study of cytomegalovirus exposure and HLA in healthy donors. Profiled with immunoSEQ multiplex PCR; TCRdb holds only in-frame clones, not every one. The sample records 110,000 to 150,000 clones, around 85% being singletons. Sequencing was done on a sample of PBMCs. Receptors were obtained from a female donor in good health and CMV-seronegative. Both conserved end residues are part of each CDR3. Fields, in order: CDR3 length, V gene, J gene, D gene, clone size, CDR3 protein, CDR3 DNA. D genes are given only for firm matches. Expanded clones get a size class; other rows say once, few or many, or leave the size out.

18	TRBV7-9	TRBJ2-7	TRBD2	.	CASSSTGLAGGEAYEQYF	TGTGCCAGCAGTTCTACCGGACTAGCGGGAGGGGAGGCGTACGAGCAGTACTTC
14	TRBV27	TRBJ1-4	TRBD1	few	CASKPDREWLELFF	TGTGCCAGCAAACCGGACAGGGAATGGTTGGAACTGTTTTTT
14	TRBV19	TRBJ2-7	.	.	CASSRAVHSYEQYF	TGTGCCAGTAGTAGGGCCGTGCACTCCTACGAGCAGTACTTC
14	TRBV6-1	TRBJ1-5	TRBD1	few	CASTRDRANQPQHF	TGTGCCAGCACGAGGGACAGGGCCAATCAGCCCCAGCATTTT
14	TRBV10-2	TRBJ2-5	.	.	CASKGQKDSETQYF	TGCGCCAGCAAAGGACAGAAAGATTCGGAGACCCAGTACTTC
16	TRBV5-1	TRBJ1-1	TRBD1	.	CASSPGQGASNTEAFF	TGCGCCAGCAGCCCAGGACAGGGGGCGTCGAACACTGAAGCTTTCTTT
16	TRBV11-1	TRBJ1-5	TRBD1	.	CASSLLRQGENQPQHF	TGTGCCAGCAGCTTATTAAGGCAGGGGGAAAATCAGCCCCAGCATTTT
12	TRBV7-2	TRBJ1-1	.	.	CASSYTDTEAFF	TGTGCCAGCAGCTATACTGATACTGAAGCTTTCTTT
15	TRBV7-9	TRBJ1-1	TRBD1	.	CASSLPGQGGTEAFF	TGTGCCAGCAGCTTACCCGGACAGGGTGGAACTGAAGCTTTCTTT
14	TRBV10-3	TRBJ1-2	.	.	CAISESVSVYGYTF	TGTGCCATCAGTGAGTCGGTTAGCGTCTATGGCTACACCTTC
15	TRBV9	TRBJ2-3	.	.	CASSVVGGGTDTQYF	TGTGCCAGCAGCGTAGTTGGGGGCGGCACAGATACGCAGTATTTT
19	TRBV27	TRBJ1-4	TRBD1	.	CASRPRYTGGLNLNEKLFF	TGTGCCAGCAGACCTAGATACACAGGGGGCCTCAATCTTAATGAAAAACTGTTTTTT
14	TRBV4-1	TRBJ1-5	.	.	CASSPGQIFQPQHF	TGCGCCAGCAGCCCGGGACAAATTTTCCAGCCCCAGCATTTT
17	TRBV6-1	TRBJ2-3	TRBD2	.	CASSDLRLADRTDTQYF	TGTGCCAGCAGTGATCTCCGACTAGCGGACCGCACAGATACGCAGTATTTT
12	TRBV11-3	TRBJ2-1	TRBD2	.	CASSFGGDEQFF	TGTGCCAGCAGCTTTGGGGGGGATGAGCAGTTCTTC
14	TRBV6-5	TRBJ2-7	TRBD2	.	CASTLAGGSYEQYF	TGTGCCAGCACCCTAGCGGGAGGGAGTTACGAGCAGTACTTC
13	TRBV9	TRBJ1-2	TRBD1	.	CASSLTGGGGYTF	TGTGCCAGCAGCCTGACAGGGGGGGGTGGCTACACCTTC
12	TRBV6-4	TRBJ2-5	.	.	CARGVLQETQYF	TGTGCCAGAGGGGTACTCCAAGAGACCCAGTACTTC
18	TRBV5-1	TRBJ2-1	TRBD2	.	CASSPAGFLSGSINEQFF	TGCGCCAGCAGCCCAGCAGGGTTCTTGAGCGGGAGTATCAATGAGCAGTTCTTC
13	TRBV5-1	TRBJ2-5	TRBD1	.	CASSSGQGETQYF	TGCGCCAGCAGCTCCGGACAGGGGGAGACCCAGTACTTC
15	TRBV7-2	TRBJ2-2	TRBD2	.	CASRFRLAGGGELFF	TGTGCCAGCAGATTCAGGCTAGCGGGAGGAGGGGAGCTGTTTTTT
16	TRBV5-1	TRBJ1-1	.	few	CASSLGPREMNTEAFF	TGCGCCAGCAGCTTGGGGCCCAGGGAAATGAACACTGAAGCTTTCTTT
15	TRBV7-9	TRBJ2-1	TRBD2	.	CASSASGSSYNEQFF	TGTGCCAGCAGCGCTAGCGGAAGCTCCTACAATGAGCAGTTCTTC
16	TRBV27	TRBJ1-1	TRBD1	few	CASSSLYRGEMTEAFF	TGTGCCAGCAGTTCACTTTACAGGGGAGAGATGACTGAAGCTTTCTTT
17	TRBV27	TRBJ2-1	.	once	CASSSPQRPSSYNEQFF	TGTGCCAGCAGTTCCCCTCAGCGGCCTAGCTCCTACAATGAGCAGTTCTTC
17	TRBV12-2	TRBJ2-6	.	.	CASRDRDRVSGANVLTF	TGTGCAAGTCGCGACCGGGACAGAGTTTCTGGGGCCAACGTCCTGACTTTC
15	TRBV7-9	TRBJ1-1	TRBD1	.	CASSLRGQGYTEAFF	TGTGCCAGCAGCTTAAGGGGACAGGGGTACACTGAAGCTTTCTTT
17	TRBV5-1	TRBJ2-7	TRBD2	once	CASSPYRGGRASYEQYF	TGCGCCAGCAGCCCATATCGGGGCGGGAGGGCTTCCTACGAGCAGTACTTC